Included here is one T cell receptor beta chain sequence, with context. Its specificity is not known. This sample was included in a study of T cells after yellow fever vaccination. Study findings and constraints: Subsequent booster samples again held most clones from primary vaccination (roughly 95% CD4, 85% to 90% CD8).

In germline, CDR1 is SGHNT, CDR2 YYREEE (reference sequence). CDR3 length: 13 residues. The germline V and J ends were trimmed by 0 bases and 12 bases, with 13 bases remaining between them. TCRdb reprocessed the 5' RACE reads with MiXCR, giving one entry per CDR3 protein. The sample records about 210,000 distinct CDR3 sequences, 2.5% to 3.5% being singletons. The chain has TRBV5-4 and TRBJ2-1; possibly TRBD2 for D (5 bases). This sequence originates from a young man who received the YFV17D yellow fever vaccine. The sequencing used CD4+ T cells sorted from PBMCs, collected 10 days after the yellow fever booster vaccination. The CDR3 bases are TGTGCCAGCAGCTTGGAATTTCGGGCGGGGCAGTTCTTC. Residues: CASSLEFRAGQFF.